Below are 12 T cell receptor beta chains sequenced from a single sample in a study of cytomegalovirus exposure and HLA in healthy donors. PCR amplification relied on 60 Vbeta primers (plus 13 Jbeta primers). Profiled with immunoSEQ multiplex PCR; TCRdb holds only in-frame clones, not every one. The data contain 170,000 or so clones, around 83% of them seen just once; the ten biggest clones take up 1.6%. Sequenced: PBMCs. Receptors originate from a man between 45 and 60 years old in good health and CMV-seronegative.

On this clone itself: A junction boundary mismatches the germline segment, possibly from a read error. The chain carries TRBV7-9 and TRBJ1-1, with D unclear. Germline V gives CDR1 SEHNR, CDR2 FQNEAQ (reference sequence). The CDR3 consists of 18 residues. Here the CDR3 reads CSSSTSQVGGLGRTEAFF. For the CDR3, the DNA is TGTTCCAGCAGCACATCCCAGGTAGGAGGGCTCGGTAGGACTGAAGCTTTCTTT.

The genes are TRBV19 and TRBJ1-2, with 8 bases identical to TRBD1. The ends lost 9 bases at V and 2 bases at J; junction bases unmatched: 11. CDR1 and CDR2 from the germline V gene are LNHDA and SQIVND (reference sequence). The CDR3 is 15 amino acids. The CDR3 DNA follows: TGTGCCAGCCGTATAGCCACAGGGGGAAACTATGGCTACACCTTC. Protein sequence: CASRIATGGNYGYTF.

The V and J genes are TRBV28 and TRBJ1-4, with 7 bases fitting TRBD1. The junction had 9 bases not matched to a gene; V was cut back by 4 bases and J by 7 bases. The germline V gene has CDR1 MDHEN and CDR2 SYDVKM. The CDR3 has 15 amino acids. The CDR3 reads CASSSLEGAAEKLFF. In DNA form, the CDR3 reads TGTGCCAGCAGTTCCCTGGAGGGGGCTGCTGAAAAACTGTTTTTT.

The rearrangement joins TRBV5-6 to TRBJ2-1; TRBD1 aligns across 9 bases. In germline, CDR1 is SGHDT, CDR2 YYEEEE. The CDR3 has 16 residues. V trimming: 1 base; J trimming: 3 bases; junction bases outside the gene matches: 5. CDR3 residues: CASSLSRQGVYNEQFF. The CDR3 bases are TGTGCCAGCAGCTTGTCCCGACAGGGGGTCTACAATGAGCAGTTCTTC.

The genes are TRBV7-2 and TRBJ1-1, with no clear D. Trimming removed 2 bases at V and 10 bases at J, with 8 bases between. The CDR3 runs 11 residues. Germline V gene sequence: CDR1 SGHTA, CDR2 FQGNSA. CDR3 in DNA: TGTGCCAGCAGCTTATTACGGGGAGCTTTCTTT. Its translation is CASSLLRGAFF.

This clone appeared a single time. V usage is TRBV18 and J usage is TRBJ2-1; D perhaps matches TRBD1 (5 bases). CDR1 KGHSH and CDR2 LQKENI come from the germline V gene. The CDR3 loop spans 16 amino acids. V lost 5 bases and J lost 1, with 15 bases in between. CDR3: CASSIRQGPSYNEQFF. The CDR3 DNA reads as TGTGCCAGCTCAATTCGCCAGGGTCCATCCTACAATGAGCAGTTCTTC.

The genes are TRBV9 and TRBJ2-5; 7 bases align to TRBD2. With 6 bases clipped from V and 2 bases from J, the junction kept 10 bases outside the gene matches. Germline assignment: CDR1 SGDLS and CDR2 YYNGEE. The CDR3 contains 15 residues. The CDR3 is CASTSSGSLQETQYF. CDR3 coding DNA: TGTGCCAGCACCAGTAGCGGGTCCCTTCAAGAGACCCAGTACTTC.

The rearrangement links TRBV7-9 to TRBJ2-5; maybe TRBD1 (5 bases). V was trimmed by 5 bases and J by 5 bases, leaving 21 bases between them. CDR3 length equals 16 residues. The V gene's germline CDR1 is SEHNR and CDR2 FQNEAQ (reference sequence). The CDR3, as DNA: TGTGCCAGCAGCCCCGGAAGCTTCCTAGGGGTGGAGACCCAGTACTTC. Residues: CASSPGSFLGVETQYF.

The chain combines TRBV7-2 with TRBJ2-2; 9 bases agree with TRBD2. Germline assignment: CDR1 SGHTA and CDR2 FQGNSA. CDR3 length: 15 residues. V lost 7 bases and J lost 6; bases outside the gene matches: 9. CDR3 loop: CASTLQASGAGELFF. The CDR3 coding sequence is TGTGCCAGCACCCTCCAGGCTAGCGGGGCCGGGGAGCTGTTTTTT.

This clone was seen just once. Sequence at one end of the junction differs from germline and may be a read error. V usage is TRBV7-9 and J usage is TRBJ1-4; D is unresolved. The germline V gene encodes CDR1 SEHNR and CDR2 FQNEAQ (reference sequence). The CDR3 is 13 residues long. Written as DNA, the CDR3 is TGTTCCAGCAGCTTAGATGTTGGCGAAAAACTGTTTTTT. As protein: CSSSLDVGEKLFF.

The CDR3 sequence is CASSLSPTNEQYF. The DNA for the CDR3 is TGTGCCAGCAGTTTATCCCCCACTAACGAGCAGTACTTC. V gene TRBV27 combines with J gene TRBJ2-7; no clear D gene. The CDR3 is made up of 13 amino acids. V shed 0 bases and J shed 5 bases, with 8 bases lying between them. CDR1 and CDR2 from the germline V gene are MNHEY and SMNVEV (reference sequence).

This clone was detected a few times. The rearrangement links TRBV6-6 to TRBJ1-1; 7 positions agree with TRBD1. This CDR3 region has 14 residues. With V trimmed by 6 bases and J by 0 bases, 4 bases remained unmatched. Germline values: CDR1 MNHNY, CDR2 SVGAGI (reference sequence). In nucleotides, the CDR3 is TGTGCCAGCAGAAGGGACAGCCTGAACACTGAAGCTTTCTTT. Residues: CASRRDSLNTEAFF.